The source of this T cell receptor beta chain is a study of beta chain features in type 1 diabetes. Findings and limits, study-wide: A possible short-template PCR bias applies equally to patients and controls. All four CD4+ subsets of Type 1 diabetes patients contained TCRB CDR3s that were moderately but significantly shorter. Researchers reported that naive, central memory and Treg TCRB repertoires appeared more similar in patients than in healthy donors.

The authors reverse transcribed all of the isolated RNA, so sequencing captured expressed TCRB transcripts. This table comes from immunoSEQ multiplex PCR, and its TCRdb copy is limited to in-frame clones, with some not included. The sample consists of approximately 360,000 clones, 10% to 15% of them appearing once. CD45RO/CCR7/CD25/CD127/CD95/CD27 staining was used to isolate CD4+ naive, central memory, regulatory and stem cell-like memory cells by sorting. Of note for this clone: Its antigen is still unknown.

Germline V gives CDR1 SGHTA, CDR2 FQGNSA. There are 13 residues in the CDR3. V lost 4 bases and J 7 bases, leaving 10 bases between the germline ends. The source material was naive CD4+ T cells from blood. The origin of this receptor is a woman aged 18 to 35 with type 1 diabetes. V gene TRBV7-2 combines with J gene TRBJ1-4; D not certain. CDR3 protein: CASSYRRGEKLFF. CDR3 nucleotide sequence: TGTGCCAGCAGCTATAGACGGGGTGAAAAACTGTTTTTT.